The following is a T cell receptor (beta chain) sequence with its context. Its antigen is as yet unknown. The V and J ends lost 6 bases and 2 bases, in that order; junction bases with no gene match: 7. Germline V gives CDR1 SQVTM, CDR2 ANQGSEA. CDR3 length equals 14 residues. PCR amplification relied on 60 Vbeta primers (plus 13 Jbeta primers). Here immunoSEQ multiplex PCR was the method, and the copy in TCRdb shows in-frame clones only, minus some. Here the sample spans roughly 230,000 clones, over 90% being singletons. The data derive from a study of cytomegalovirus exposure and HLA in healthy donors. Whole-study findings and limits: The study recorded 150 to 200 TCR beta chains that were cytomegalovirus-associated. Most TCR sequences proved rare, with some public TCRs found in many donors. Later analysis indicated greater clonal expansion among HLA-associated TCR beta chains than among equally common other chains.

The J gene is TRBJ1-1, the V gene TRBV29-1; TRBD1 matches at 9 bases. Sequencing input: PBMCs. The sequence derives from a girl between 2 and 10 years old in good health and CMV-seronegative. The CDR3 reads CSVGRQGENTEAFF. CDR3 nucleotide sequence: TGCAGCGTCGGAAGACAGGGGGAAAACACTGAAGCTTTCTTT.